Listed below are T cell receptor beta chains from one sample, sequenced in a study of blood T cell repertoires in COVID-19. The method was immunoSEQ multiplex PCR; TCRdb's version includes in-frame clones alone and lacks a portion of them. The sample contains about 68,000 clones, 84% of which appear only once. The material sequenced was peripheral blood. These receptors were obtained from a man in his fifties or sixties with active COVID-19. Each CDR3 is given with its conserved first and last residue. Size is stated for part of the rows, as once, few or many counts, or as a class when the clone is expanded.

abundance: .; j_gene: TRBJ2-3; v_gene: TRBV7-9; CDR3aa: CASSRDFKGPGDTQYF
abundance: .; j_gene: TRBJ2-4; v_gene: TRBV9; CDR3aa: CASSKGLAANIQYF
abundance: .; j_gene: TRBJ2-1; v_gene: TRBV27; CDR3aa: CASSSPSTSIANEQFF
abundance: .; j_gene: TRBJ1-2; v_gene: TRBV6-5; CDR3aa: CASMPGGPNYGYTF
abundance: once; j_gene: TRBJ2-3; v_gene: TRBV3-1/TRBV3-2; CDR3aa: CASSQWGGASTDTQYF
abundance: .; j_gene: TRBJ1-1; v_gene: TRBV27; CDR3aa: CASRRGGEAFF
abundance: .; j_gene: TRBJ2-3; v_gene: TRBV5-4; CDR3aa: CASSAGGGPSTDTQYF
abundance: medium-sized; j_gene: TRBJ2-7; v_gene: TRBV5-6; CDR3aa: CASSLARSGFYEQYF
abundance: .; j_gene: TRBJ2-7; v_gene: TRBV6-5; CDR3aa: CASSRQGVETYEQYF
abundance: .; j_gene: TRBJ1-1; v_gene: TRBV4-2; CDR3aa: CASSQDKGQGADEAFF
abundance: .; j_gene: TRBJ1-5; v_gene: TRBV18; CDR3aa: CASSPRHLNQPQHF
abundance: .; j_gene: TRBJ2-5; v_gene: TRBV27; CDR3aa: CASSLGATDQETQYF
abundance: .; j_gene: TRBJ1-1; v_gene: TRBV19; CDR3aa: CASSLTGNTEAFF
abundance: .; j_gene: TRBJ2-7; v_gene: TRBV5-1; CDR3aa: CASSFNLAGVDEQYF
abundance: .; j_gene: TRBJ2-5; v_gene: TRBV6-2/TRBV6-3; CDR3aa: CASSYGRTTRGETQYF
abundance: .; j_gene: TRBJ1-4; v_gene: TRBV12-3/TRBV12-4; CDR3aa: CASMRGMGEKLFF
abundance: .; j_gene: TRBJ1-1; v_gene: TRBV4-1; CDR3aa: CASSQGSAGMNTEAFF
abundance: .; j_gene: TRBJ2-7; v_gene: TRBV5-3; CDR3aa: CARSLRRQSPYEQYF
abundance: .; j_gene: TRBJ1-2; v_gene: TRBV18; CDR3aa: CASSPNLGQGYGYTF
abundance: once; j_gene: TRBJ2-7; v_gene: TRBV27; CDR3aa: CASSLSGAGGTYEQYF
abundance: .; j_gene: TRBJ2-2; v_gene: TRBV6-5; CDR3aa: CASRGMTGPGELFF
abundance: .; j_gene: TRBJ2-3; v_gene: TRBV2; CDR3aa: CASRYSGVSTDTQYF
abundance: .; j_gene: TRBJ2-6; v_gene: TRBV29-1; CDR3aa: CSVLPSGANVLTF
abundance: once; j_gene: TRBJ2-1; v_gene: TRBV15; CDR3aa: CATSGATSGRPEQFF
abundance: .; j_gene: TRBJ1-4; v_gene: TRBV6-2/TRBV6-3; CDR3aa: CASSPPPIRDRAEKLFF
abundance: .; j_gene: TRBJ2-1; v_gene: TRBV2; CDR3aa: CASRGTGPPKIF
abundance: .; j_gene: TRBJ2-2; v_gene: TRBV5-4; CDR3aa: CASSRDPGRLAGELFF
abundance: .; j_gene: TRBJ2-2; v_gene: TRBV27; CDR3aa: CASSLLGGGGELFF
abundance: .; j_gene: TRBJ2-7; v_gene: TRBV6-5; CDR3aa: CASRAGQSSYEQYF
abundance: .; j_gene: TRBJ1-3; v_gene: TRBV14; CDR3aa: CASSQDRTVRSGNTIYF
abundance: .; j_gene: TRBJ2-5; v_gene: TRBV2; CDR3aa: CASMPGTGMETQYF
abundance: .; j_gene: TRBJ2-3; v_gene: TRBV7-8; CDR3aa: CASGGTGGKDTQYF
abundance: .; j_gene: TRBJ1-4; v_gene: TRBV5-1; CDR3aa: CASSNRGFTNEKLFF
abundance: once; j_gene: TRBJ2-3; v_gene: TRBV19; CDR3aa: CASTRAGGSTDTQYF
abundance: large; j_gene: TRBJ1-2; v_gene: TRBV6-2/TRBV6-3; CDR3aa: CASSSTAQGGYTF
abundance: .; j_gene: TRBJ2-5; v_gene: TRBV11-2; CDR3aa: CASSAQWGGETQYF
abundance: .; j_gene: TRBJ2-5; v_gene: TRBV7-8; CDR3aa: CASSPDWEETQYF
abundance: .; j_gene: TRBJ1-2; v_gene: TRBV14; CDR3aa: CASSQSEAGGGVNYGYTF
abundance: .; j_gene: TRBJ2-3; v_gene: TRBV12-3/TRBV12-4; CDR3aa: CASSSRGGVTQYF
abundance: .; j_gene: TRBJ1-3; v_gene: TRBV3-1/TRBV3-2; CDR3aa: CASSQGPRRNTIYF
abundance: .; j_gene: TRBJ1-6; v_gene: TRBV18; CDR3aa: CASSPDMWGASSSPLHF
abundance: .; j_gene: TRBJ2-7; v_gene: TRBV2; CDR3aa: CASTIGGAQSYEQYF
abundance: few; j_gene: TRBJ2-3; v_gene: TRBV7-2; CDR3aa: CASSMGPSDTQYF
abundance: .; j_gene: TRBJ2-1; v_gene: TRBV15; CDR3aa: CATSRDYGGRADNEQFF
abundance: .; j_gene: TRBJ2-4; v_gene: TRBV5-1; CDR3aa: CASSRGGERIIQYF
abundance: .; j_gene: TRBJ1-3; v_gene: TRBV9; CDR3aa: CASSSSGAGNTIYF
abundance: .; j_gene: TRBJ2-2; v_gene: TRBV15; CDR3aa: CATSRGKGAGRNTGELFF
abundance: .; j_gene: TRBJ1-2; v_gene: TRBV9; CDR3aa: CASSGGQGAYGYTF
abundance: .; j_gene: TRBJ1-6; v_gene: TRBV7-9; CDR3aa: CASSLRTGDSPLHF
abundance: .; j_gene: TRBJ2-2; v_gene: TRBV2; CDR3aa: CASRLRGGTGELFF
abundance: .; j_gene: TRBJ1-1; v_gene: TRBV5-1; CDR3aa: CASSVITGMNTEAFF
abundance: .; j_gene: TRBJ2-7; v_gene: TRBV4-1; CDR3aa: CASSQEAATGWSEQYF
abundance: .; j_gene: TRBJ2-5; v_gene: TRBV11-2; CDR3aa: CASRGRGLAGVETQYF
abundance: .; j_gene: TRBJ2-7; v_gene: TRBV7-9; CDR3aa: CASSYDTDRGLRQYF